Below are 27 T cell receptor beta chains sequenced from a single sample in a study of early T cells in non-severe SARS-CoV-2 infection. A single record per CDR3 protein comes from TCRdb applying MiXCR to the 5' RACE reads. There are roughly 34,000 distinct CDR3 sequences in the sample; 4% to 5% occur only once, and 7.9% lies in the top ten. The sequenced sample was whole blood. The receptors stem from an adult who was a healthcare worker with PCR-confirmed SARS-CoV-2 infection or an uninfected control (not recorded which).

This clonotype was counted between two and nine times. J is TRBJ2-3 and V is TRBV28; 11 bases line up with TRBD2. Per the germline V gene, CDR1 is MDHEN and CDR2 is SYDVKM. The CDR3 totals 16 residues. Unmatched junction bases numbered 6, after V lost 4 bases and J lost 3 bases. The CDR3 DNA sequence: TGTGCCAGCAGTTATCGGACTAGCGGGTTTACAGATACGCAGTATTTT. Encoded protein: CASSYRTSGFTDTQYF.

This clonotype occurred many times. The J gene is TRBJ2-5, the V gene TRBV11-2, with D hard to call. Germline lookup yields CDR1 SGHAT and CDR2 FQNNGV. The CDR3 sequence is 12 residues long. V was cut by 0 bases and J by 5 bases, with 4 bases left in between. CDR3 loop: CASSLEGETQYF. CDR3 nucleotides: TGTGCCAGCAGCTTAGAAGGGGAGACCCAGTACTTC.

This chain uses TRBV6-5 with TRBJ1-2, with TRBD1 as a possible D gene (5 bases). CDR1 is MNHEY and CDR2 is SVGAGI in the germline V gene. The CDR3 is made up of 14 amino acids. The V and J ends lost 2 bases and 6 bases respectively, with 13 bases between them. CDR3 protein: CASSYGRRDHGYTF. DNA for the CDR3: TGTGCCAGCAGTTACGGTCGGAGGGACCATGGCTACACCTTC.

Many counts were recorded for this clonotype. The V gene is TRBV29-1, the J gene TRBJ1-1, with D perhaps TRBD1 (6 bases). The length of the CDR3 is 14 residues. Deletions cut 8 bases from V and 0 bases from J, with 16 bases between. Germline loops: CDR1 SQVTM, CDR2 ANQGSEA. The CDR3 spells CSTEQGIMNTEAFF. CDR3 nucleotides: TGCAGCACCGAGCAGGGGATCATGAACACTGAAGCTTTCTTT.

The chain links TRBV20-1 to TRBJ2-7; no reliable D call. Trimming took 7 bases from V and 2 from J, leaving 15 bases between them. From germline, CDR1 is DFQATT and CDR2 SNEGSKA (reference sequence). This CDR3 contains 13 residues. The CDR3 DNA is TGCAGTGTTGACGCACACCTTACCTACGAGCAGTACTTC. It yields the protein CSVDAHLTYEQYF.

This clonotype was counted ten times or more. One end of the junction varies from germline; a read error may be responsible. V gene TRBV7-8 combines with J gene TRBJ1-5, with D maybe TRBD1 (5 bases). Germline V gene sequence: CDR1 SGHVS, CDR2 FQNEAQ. CDR3 size: 14 residues. CDR3 in amino acids: CASSSDGPRQPQHF. The DNA for the CDR3 is TGTGCCAGCAGCTCGGACGGGCCCCGACAGCCTCAGCATTTT.

This clonotype was found many times. The rearrangement links TRBV10-3 to TRBJ2-7, with 7 bases fitting TRBD1. Trimming at V came to 0 bases and at J to 3 bases, leaving 8 bases not matched to a gene. The CDR3 sequence is 16 residues long. Per the germline V gene, CDR1 is ENHRY and CDR2 is SYGVKD. This chain's CDR3 is CAISESPRRQGYEQYF. DNA for the CDR3: TGTGCCATCAGTGAGTCACCCAGGAGACAGGGCTACGAGCAGTACTTC.

The chain joins TRBV6-5 to TRBJ2-3; D gene unclear. Germline loops: CDR1 MNHEY, CDR2 SVGAGI. V lost 5 bases to trimming and J lost 0 bases, with 3 bases between them. The CDR3 spans 12 residues. CDR3 amino acids: CASSPSTDTQYF. CDR3 nucleotides: TGTGCCAGCAGTCCAAGCACAGATACGCAGTATTTT.

This clonotype has a count of ten or more. Written as DNA, the CDR3 is TGTGCCAGCAGCTTAGGGTGGACTCCGGTCTACGAGCAGTACTTC. Protein product: CASSLGWTPVYEQYF. The genes are TRBV13 and TRBJ2-7, with a possible D match to TRBD2 (5 bases). This CDR3 is built from 15 residues. V lost 0 bases, J lost 3 bases, and 12 bases lay in between. The germline gives CDR1 PRHDT, CDR2 FYEKMQ (reference sequence).

The chain's CDR3 is CASSDRGKSNSPLHF. CDR3 DNA: TGTGCCAGCAGTGACAGGGGGAAGTCCAATTCACCCCTCCACTTT. V usage is TRBV2 and J usage is TRBJ1-6, with TRBD1 matching 7 bases. Looked up from germline, CDR1 is SNHLY and CDR2 is FYNNEI. Unmatched junction bases numbered 6, after V lost 3 bases and J lost 7 bases. This CDR3 region has 15 residues.

At least ten counts were recorded for this clonotype. The genes are TRBV21-1 and TRBJ1-6. TRBV21-1 is recorded as a pseudogene. The CDR3 runs 16 residues. DNA for the CDR3: TGTGCCAGCAGCAAGTACAGAAGCTCCTATAATTCACCCCTCCACTTT. Protein sequence: CASSKYRSSYNSPLHF.

This clonotype was seen only once. The rearrangement joins TRBV6-1 to TRBJ1-4; the D gene is possibly TRBD1 (5 bases). This CDR3 contains 18 residues. The V and J ends lost 0 bases and 0 bases respectively, with 14 bases between them. CDR1 and CDR2 (germline): MNHNS, SASEGT. CDR3 sequence reads: CASSEAVTAFATNEKLFF. The CDR3 DNA follows: TGTGCCAGCAGTGAAGCGGTGACAGCCTTTGCAACTAATGAAAAACTGTTTTTT.

This clonotype was counted many times. The chain is built from TRBV6-6 and TRBJ1-6, with D perhaps TRBD1 (6 bases). The CDR3 spans 14 residues. V lost 5 bases, J lost 7 bases, and 12 bases lay in between. Germline CDR1 is MNHNY and CDR2 is SVGAGI (reference sequence). The CDR3: CASSPQGGNSPLHF. In nucleotides, the CDR3 is TGTGCCAGCAGTCCACAGGGCGGGAATTCACCCCTCCACTTT.

The chain has TRBV20-1 and TRBJ2-4; 7 positions match TRBD1. The CDR3 has 19 residues. CDR1 DFQATT and CDR2 SNEGSKA come from the germline V gene (reference sequence). The V and J ends lost 1 base and 1 base, in that order; junction bases with no gene match: 16. The CDR3 DNA is TGCAGTGCTAGAGGGGCAGGGGGAAGGAATCAAATGGCCAAAAACATTCAGTACTTC. As protein: CSARGAGGRNQMAKNIQYF.

This clonotype was seen a handful of times. The chain recombines TRBV2 with TRBJ1-4, with 8 bases matching TRBD1. V dropped 6 bases and J dropped 7; count of bases not matched to a gene: 4. Germline V CDR1 and CDR2: SNHLY, FYNNEI. The CDR3 sequence is 13 residues long. The CDR3 sequence: CASSRDRSEKLFF. As DNA, the CDR3 is TGTGCCAGCAGCCGGGACAGGTCTGAAAAACTGTTTTTT.

This clonotype showed up just once. V usage is TRBV2 and J usage is TRBJ1-2; TRBD1 might be the D (5 bases). Germline CDR1 is SNHLY and CDR2 is FYNNEI. V shed 0 bases and J shed 2 bases, with 10 bases lying between them. The CDR3 loop spans 15 amino acids. CDR3 amino acids: CASSEAGLINYGYTF. CDR3 coding DNA: TGTGCCAGCAGTGAAGCGGGACTCATAAACTATGGCTACACCTTC.

This clonotype was detected ten times or more. The genes are TRBV29-1 and TRBJ1-1, with TRBD1 identical over 8 bases. Germline-derived CDR1 and CDR2 are SQVTM and ANQGSEA. The CDR3 contains 12 residues. With 7 bases clipped from V and 1 base from J, the junction kept 2 bases outside the gene matches. Here the CDR3 reads CSGGTGNTEAFF. CDR3 nucleotides: TGCAGCGGAGGGACAGGGAACACTGAAGCTTTCTTT.

The gene calls are TRBV14 and TRBJ2-3, with 15 bases that match TRBD2. From germline, CDR1 is SGHDN and CDR2 FVKESK. Unmatched junction bases numbered 5, after V lost 2 bases and J lost 2 bases. CDR3 length: 18 amino acids. CDR3 bases: TGTGCCAGCAGCCAACCGGGACTAGCGGGGGGACTCACAGATACGCAGTATTTT. Its translation: CASSQPGLAGGLTDTQYF.

This clonotype occurred many times. The chain joins TRBV28 to TRBJ1-6; TRBD1 matches 8 bases. The CDR3 spans 14 residues. In germline, CDR1 is MDHEN, CDR2 SYDVKM. J gave up 7 bases and V 6 bases, and 5 bases lay outside the gene matches. The chain's CDR3 is CASSPRTGNSPLHF. CDR3 coding DNA: TGTGCCAGCAGCCCCAGGACAGGGAATTCACCCCTCCACTTT.

This clonotype was observed many times. The V call is TRBV7-9, the J call TRBJ2-7; D may be TRBD1 (6 bases). This CDR3 comprises 14 residues. Between the trimmed V and J ends, which lost 5 bases and 2 bases, there was a span of 13 bases. The V gene's germline CDR1 is SEHNR and CDR2 FQNEAQ (reference sequence). Here the CDR3 DNA reads TGTGCCAGCAGCCGGACAGACGTGACCTACGAGCAGTACTTC. It codes for CASSRTDVTYEQYF. The whole variable domain, filled in from reference TRBV7-9 and TRBJ2-7, reads DTGVSQNPRHKITKRGQNVTFRCDPISEHNRLYWYRQTLGQGPEFLTYFQNEAQLEKSRLLSDRFSAERPKGSFSTLEIQRTEQGDSAMYLCASSRTDVTYEQYFGPGTRLTVT.

This clonotype was detected ten times or more. The chain links TRBV28 to TRBJ2-7, with 7 bases matching TRBD2. Germline V CDR1 and CDR2: MDHEN, SYDVKM. The CDR3 spans 16 residues. Trimming removed 1 base from V and 3 bases from J; junction bases left unmatched: 9. The CDR3 region is CASSLSYLRTSYEQYF. CDR3 DNA sequence: TGTGCCAGCAGTTTATCCTATCTAAGGACTAGCTACGAGCAGTACTTC.

This clonotype has a count of ten or more. The J gene is TRBJ2-1, the V gene TRBV5-1; D gene unclear. Germline-derived CDR1 and CDR2 are SGHRS and YFSETQ. Trimming removed 0 bases from V and 4 bases from J, with 11 bases in between. The CDR3 extends over 15 amino acids. This CDR3 is CASSLALNLYNEQFF. The CDR3 DNA follows: TGCGCCAGCAGCTTGGCCTTGAACTTATACAATGAGCAGTTCTTC.

This clonotype showed up just a few times. The J gene is TRBJ2-2, the V gene TRBV19; 7 nucleotides line up with TRBD2. From germline, CDR1 is LNHDA and CDR2 SQIVND (reference sequence). The V gene end was trimmed by 9 bases and the J gene end by 2 bases; junction bases not matched to a gene: 6. This CDR3 is built from 14 residues. CDR3 protein: CASKRGLNTGELFF. CDR3 sequence (DNA): TGTGCCAGCAAGAGGGGACTAAACACCGGGGAGCTGTTTTTT.

V usage is TRBV3-1 and J usage is TRBJ2-1; TRBD2 aligns across 13 bases. This CDR3 comprises 18 residues. V dropped 0 bases and J dropped 7; count of bases not matched to a gene: 9. Germline-derived CDR1 and CDR2 are LGHDT and YNNKEL (reference sequence). In DNA form, the CDR3 reads TGTGCCAGCAGCCAAGATCCACTAGCGGGGGGGCTTAAAAATGAGCAGTTCTTC. It specifies CASSQDPLAGGLKNEQFF.

This clonotype was picked up many times. The chain recombines TRBV5-1 with TRBJ2-1, with D possibly TRBD1 on 5 matching bases. The CDR3 has 13 amino acids. The V end lost 2 bases, the J end lost 5 bases, and 8 bases lay between the germline ends. Germline values: CDR1 SGHRS, CDR2 YFSETQ. CDR3 amino acids: CASSLMTDNEQFF. The CDR3 DNA reads TGCGCCAGCAGCTTAATGACAGACAATGAGCAGTTCTTC.

The rearrangement joins TRBV6-2 or TRBV6-3 to TRBJ2-5; D may be TRBD2 (6 bases). Trimming took off 5 bases at V and 3 bases at J, with 22 bases between the two ends. Germline V lookup: CDR1 MNHEY, CDR2 SVGEGT. The CDR3 covers 17 residues. In DNA, the CDR3 is TGTGCCAGCAGTCTGGATCAACCGGGACTCAGAAAAGAGACCCAGTACTTC. This translates into CASSLDQPGLRKETQYF.

The J gene is TRBJ1-1, the V gene TRBV3-1, with 10 nucleotides matching TRBD1. In germline, CDR1 is LGHDT, CDR2 YNNKEL (reference sequence). V lost 4 bases and J lost 11; bases outside the gene matches: 4. The CDR3 is made up of 12 amino acids. The CDR3 nucleotides are TGTGCCAGCAGCCCCGGACAGGGGGACGCTTTCTTT. The encoded protein is CASSPGQGDAFF.